The subject of this entry is one T cell receptor beta chain. This specimen belongs to a study of blood T cell repertoires in COVID-19. Sequencing was performed with immunoSEQ multiplex PCR; in TCRdb, only in-frame clones are kept and a portion is missing. The profile shows some 370,000 clones, roughly four fifths of them singletons. Germline-derived CDR1 and CDR2 are SGHTA and FQGNSA. The length of the CDR3 is 17 residues. V was cut by 1 base and J by 9 bases, with 22 bases left in between. V usage is TRBV7-2 and J usage is TRBJ2-1; D unclear. Specimen: PBMCs or T cells enriched from blood (not recorded which). The receptor was isolated from a woman aged 45-60 years who had recovered from COVID-19. The CDR3 bases are TGTGCCAGCAGCTTAGTATATCGTGGTCTAGGTCCTATTGAGCAGTTCTTC. Its translation: CASSLVYRGLGPIEQFF.